Below are 2 T cell receptor beta chains sequenced from a single sample in a study of blood T cell repertoires in COVID-19 (dated by TCRdb to about 2020). The library was made by the immunoSEQ multiplex PCR assay. Entries here come from immuneACCESS through TCRdb and include only in-frame sequences with V and J called. Some clones fail to appear in such tables; in the studies checked, an unresolved V gene covers under half of the shortfall, and the cause of the remainder is unknown. This sample holds around 100,000 clones; under 95% were observed only once. Together, the top ten hold under 2.5% of the sample. Sequenced sample: peripheral blood. These receptors were obtained from a human donor with active COVID-19. The donor label of this sample is uncertain.

The chain carries TRBV5-6 and TRBJ1-2, with TRBD1 matching 11 bases. Trimming removed 4 bases from V and 4 bases from J; junction bases left unmatched: 9. This CDR3 spans 16 amino acids. Germline V lookup: CDR1 SGHDT, CDR2 YYEEEE. The CDR3 nucleotides are TGTGCCAGCAGCCGTAGCGTGGACAGGGGGCTCTATGGCTACACCTTC. It is translated as CASSRSVDRGLYGYTF.

The table lists this clone with a count of one. The chain has TRBV11-2 and TRBJ2-1; a weak D match, TRBD2 (6 bases). The germline CDR1 and CDR2 sequences are SGHAT and FQNNGV. This CDR3 spans 10 amino acids. Between the trimmed V and J ends, which lost 10 bases and 14 bases, there was a span of 15 bases. CDR3 loop: CATNAGMKFF. As DNA, the CDR3 is TGTGCCACAAACGCGGGAATGAAGTTCTTC.